What follows describes a single TCR beta chain. Its specificity is not known. This record comes from a study of shared clonotypes between healthy human individuals. Overall study findings and caveats: Measured sharing among donors was expected to vary with sequencing depth.

Unsorted PBMC contributed 250 to 350 ng DNA, tens of thousands of T cell genomes, to each replicate PCR. The assay was immunoSEQ multiplex PCR, and TCRdb's table has in-frame clones only and misses some. Among roughly 490,000 clones listed, roughly four fifths were seen once. Germline lookup yields CDR1 SEHNR and CDR2 FQNEAQ (reference sequence). Trimming shortened V by 1 base and J by 11 bases, and 11 bases separated the two germline ends. The CDR3 has 12 residues. The chain uses TRBV7-9 and TRBJ1-1; TRBD1 is a possible D gene (6 bases). This TCR was recovered from a woman in her forties in good health. Some clones in this sample may be carry-over from other donors' samples. The sample was PBMCs. The CDR3 loop reads CASSLGGANAFF. DNA of the CDR3: TGTGCCAGCAGCTTAGGGGGGGCGAATGCTTTCTTT.